Shown below are 21 T cell receptor beta chains from a single sample sequenced in a study of cytomegalovirus exposure and HLA in healthy donors. TCRdb's copy holds only in-frame clones and misses some; the assay was immunoSEQ multiplex PCR. The sample lists around 99,000 clones, 88% occurring once. Sequenced: PBMCs. These receptors came from a young woman in good health and CMV-seronegative.

The chain combines TRBV28 with TRBJ2-7, with unresolved D. Germline assignment: CDR1 MDHEN and CDR2 SYDVKM. V lost 2 bases, J lost 0 bases, and 5 bases lay in between. CDR3 length equals 13 residues. The DNA for the CDR3 is TGTGCCAGCAGTTTAACAAACTCCTACGAGCAGTACTTC. Protein: CASSLTNSYEQYF.

J is TRBJ1-2 and V is TRBV27; D is undetermined. V was cut by 3 bases and J by 4 bases, with 9 bases left in between. The CDR3 consists of 13 residues. CDR1 is MNHEY and CDR2 is SMNVEV in the germline V gene (reference sequence). In DNA form, the CDR3 reads TGTGCCAGCAGTTTTCGGGTGACCTATGGCTACACCTTC. Residues: CASSFRVTYGYTF.

The chain combines TRBV30 with TRBJ2-3; 7 bases match TRBD1. This CDR3 has 13 amino acids. V lost 0 bases, J lost 4 bases, and 1 base stayed unmatched. CDR1 GTSNPN and CDR2 SVGIG come from the germline V gene (reference sequence). Here the CDR3 reads CAWSVGGADTQYF. As DNA, the CDR3 is TGTGCCTGGAGTGTAGGGGGCGCAGATACGCAGTATTTT.

The rearrangement links TRBV5-6 to TRBJ1-2, with D tentatively TRBD1 (5 bases). Trimming shortened V by 0 bases and J by 7 bases, and 10 bases separated the two germline ends. The CDR3 totals 13 residues. The germline gives CDR1 SGHDT, CDR2 YYEEEE. The CDR3 sequence is CASSLDPGGGYTF. The CDR3 DNA reads as TGTGCCAGCAGCTTGGACCCGGGGGGTGGCTACACCTTC.

This clone was seen only a few times. The chain links TRBV6-4 to TRBJ2-1; the match to TRBD2 covers 7 bases. J lost 5 bases, V lost 2 bases, and 6 bases had no gene match. The CDR3 contains 15 residues. Germline values: CDR1 MRHNA, CDR2 SNTAGT. In DNA form, the CDR3 reads TGTGCCAGCAGTGACGGAGCGGGATCAAACAATGAGCAGTTCTTC. Translating gives CASSDGAGSNNEQFF.

The chain uses TRBV7-3 and TRBJ2-7; a possible D gene is TRBD2 (7 bases). The CDR3 totals 15 residues. Germline lookup yields CDR1 SGHTA and CDR2 FQGTGA. The V and J ends lost 5 bases and 3 bases respectively, with 17 bases between them. The CDR3 DNA follows: TGTGCCAGCAGCCCAAGCTCGGGGGGCGTCTACGAGCAGTACTTC. It is translated as CASSPSSGGVYEQYF.

The J gene is TRBJ2-5, the V gene TRBV7-6; 9 bases line up with TRBD1. The CDR3 has 14 amino acids. The V segment lost 8 bases and the J segment 5 bases; nucleotides outside the gene matches: 9. Germline V gene data show CDR1 as SGHVS and CDR2 as FNYEAQ. CDR3 bases: TGTGCCAGCGCCCCCGGGACAGGGTTGGAGACCCAGTACTTC. This gives the protein CASAPGTGLETQYF.

The chain combines TRBV29-1 with TRBJ1-2; a weak D match, TRBD1 (5 bases). The V end was cut by 6 bases, the J end by 6 bases, with 11 bases between. The germline CDR1 and CDR2 sequences are SQVTM and ANQGSEA. This CDR3 comprises 11 residues. CDR3 loop: CSVGLGHGYTF. As DNA, the CDR3 is TGCAGCGTCGGCCTGGGGCATGGCTACACCTTC.

J is TRBJ2-1 and V is TRBV28, with TRBD2 identical over 9 bases. CDR3 size: 14 residues. Trimming cost V 6 bases and J 8 bases; bases outside gene matches: 8. CDR1 MDHEN and CDR2 SYDVKM come from the germline V gene. DNA of the CDR3: TGTGCCAGCAGAGCGGGGGGCGAAAAGGATGAGCAGTTCTTC. This sequence encodes CASRAGGEKDEQFF.

This chain uses TRBV28 with TRBJ2-7, with 12 bases matching TRBD2. CDR3 length: 15 amino acids. The trim removed 7 bases at V and 5 bases at J, leaving 9 bases unmatched. Germline V gives CDR1 MDHEN, CDR2 SYDVKM. Here the CDR3 reads CASTQTSGSMNEQYF. In DNA, the CDR3 is TGTGCCAGCACCCAGACTAGCGGGAGTATGAACGAGCAGTACTTC. Together with reference TRBV28 and TRBJ2-7, the CDR3 gives the full variable domain: DVKVTQSSRYLVKRTGEKVFLECVQDMDHENMFWYRQDPGLGLRLIYFSYDVKMKEKGDIPEGYSVSREKKERFSLILESASTNQTSMYLCASTQTSGSMNEQYFGPGTRLTVT.

The chain is built from TRBV14 and TRBJ2-3; 9 positions agree with TRBD1. Germline CDR1 reads SGHDN; CDR2 reads FVKESK. With 4 bases clipped from V and 3 bases from J, the junction kept 5 bases outside the gene matches. CDR3 size: 15 residues. CDR3 DNA sequence: TGTGCCAGCAGCCCAACCGGGACAGGGACAGATACGCAGTATTTT. Translation gives CASSPTGTGTDTQYF.

The chain combines TRBV6-6 with TRBJ2-1; D is perhaps TRBD1 (5 bases). The CDR3 runs to 15 residues. Trimming shortened V by 2 bases and J by 4 bases, and 12 bases separated the two germline ends. Germline V gene data show CDR1 as MNHNY and CDR2 as SVGAGI (reference sequence). CDR3 region: CASSYGASAYNEQFF. The CDR3 bases are TGTGCCAGCAGTTACGGGGCCTCCGCTTACAATGAGCAGTTCTTC.

The V call is TRBV11-3, the J call TRBJ2-5, with D possibly being TRBD2 (6 bases). Trimming pared 9 bases from V and 4 bases from J, leaving 15 bases between. The CDR3 is made up of 13 amino acids. Germline V gene lookup returns CDR1 SGHNT and CDR2 YENEEA. The CDR3 nucleotides are TGTGCCAGAACCTCCGGGACTTTAGAGACCCAGTACTTC. Residues: CARTSGTLETQYF.

The chain joins TRBV6-5 to TRBJ1-6; the D gene is possibly TRBD1 (5 bases). The CDR3 has 15 residues. From germline, CDR1 is MNHEY and CDR2 SVGAGI. Trimming pared 2 bases from V and 10 bases from J, leaving 15 bases between. CDR3 amino acids: CASSYGWGLGSPLHF. The CDR3 bases are TGTGCCAGCAGTTACGGGTGGGGCTTGGGATCACCCCTCCACTTT.

This clone was observed a handful of times. The gene calls are TRBV5-4 and TRBJ2-1; a weak D match, TRBD2 (5 bases). CDR3 length: 17 residues. CDR1 is SGHNT, CDR2 YYREEE, per germline (reference sequence). V was clipped by 4 bases and J by 0 bases, with 17 bases between them. The CDR3 DNA reads as TGTGCCAGCAGCCCTGACGGCGGGTTGAGCTCCTACAATGAGCAGTTCTTC. It encodes CASSPDGGLSSYNEQFF.

The chain uses TRBV29-1 and TRBJ2-2; TRBD1 matches 7 bases. The V and J ends lost 5 bases and 1 base, in that order; junction bases with no gene match: 4. The germline gives CDR1 SQVTM, CDR2 ANQGSEA. There are 14 residues in the CDR3. The CDR3 DNA reads as TGCAGCGTTAAAAACAGGGGGAACACCGGGGAGCTGTTTTTT. It encodes CSVKNRGNTGELFF.

The rearrangement uses TRBV5-1 and TRBJ2-7, with 11 bases matching TRBD2. The CDR3 loop spans 17 amino acids. J was trimmed by 0 bases and V by 4 bases; bases with no gene match: 9. Germline V gene lookup returns CDR1 SGHRS and CDR2 YFSETQ. CDR3 region: CASSPGPTSGSSYEQYF. Here the CDR3 DNA reads TGCGCCAGCAGCCCTGGGCCTACTAGCGGGAGCTCCTACGAGCAGTACTTC.

In its sample, this clone was seen once. The chain employs TRBV5-4 and TRBJ2-5, with 15 bases aligning to TRBD2. V shed 4 bases and J 1 base; nucleotides not matched to a gene: 8. Per germline, CDR1 SGHNT and CDR2 YYREEE (reference sequence). This CDR3 has 18 amino acids. The CDR3 here is CASSGWTSGGGRQETQYF. As DNA, the CDR3 is TGTGCCAGCAGCGGGTGGACTAGCGGGGGGGGTCGCCAAGAGACCCAGTACTTC.

This chain joins TRBV9 and TRBJ2-7; tentative D call: TRBD1 (6 bases). This CDR3 comprises 14 residues. Germline loops: CDR1 SGDLS, CDR2 YYNGEE. Trimming stripped 3 bases from V and 2 bases from J, with 12 bases between. CDR3 DNA sequence: TGTGCCAGCAGCGCGAGAGGGGGAACCTACGAGCAGTACTTC. This codes for CASSARGGTYEQYF.

V is TRBV29-1 and J is TRBJ2-1; D gene uncertain. The CDR3 totals 17 residues. From germline, CDR1 is SQVTM and CDR2 ANQGSEA. V was shortened by 4 bases and J by 0 bases, with 19 bases between the two germline ends. CDR3 bases: TGCAGCGTTGTGGCAGGTGTCCCGAAAAGCTCCTACAATGAGCAGTTCTTC. Its protein product is CSVVAGVPKSSYNEQFF.

This chain joins TRBV7-3 and TRBJ2-7; TRBD2 is a possible D gene (6 bases). The ends were cut back, 2 bases at V and 6 bases at J, with 11 bases in the middle. The CDR3 has 13 residues. Germline V CDR1 and CDR2: SGHTA, FQGTGA. The CDR3 nucleotides read TGTGCCAGCAGCTTAGGGGGGATCAGCGAGCAGTACTTC. It codes for CASSLGGISEQYF.